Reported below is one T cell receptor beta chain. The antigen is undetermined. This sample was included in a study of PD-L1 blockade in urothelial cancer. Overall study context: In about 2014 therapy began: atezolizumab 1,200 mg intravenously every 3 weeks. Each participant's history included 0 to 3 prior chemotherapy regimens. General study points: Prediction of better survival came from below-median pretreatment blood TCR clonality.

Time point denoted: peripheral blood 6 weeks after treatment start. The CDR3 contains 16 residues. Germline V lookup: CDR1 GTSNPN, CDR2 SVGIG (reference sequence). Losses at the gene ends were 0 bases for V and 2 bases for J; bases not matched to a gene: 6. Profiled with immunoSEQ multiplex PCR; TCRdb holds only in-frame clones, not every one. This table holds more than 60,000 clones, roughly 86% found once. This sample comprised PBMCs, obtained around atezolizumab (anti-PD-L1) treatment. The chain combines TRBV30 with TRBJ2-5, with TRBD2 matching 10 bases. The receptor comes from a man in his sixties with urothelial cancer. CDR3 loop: CAWSVPLAGAQETQYF. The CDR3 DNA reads TGTGCCTGGAGTGTACCCCTAGCGGGAGCGCAAGAGACCCAGTACTTC.